These T cell receptor beta chains were read from a single sample in a study of T cells in Graves' hyperthyroidism and ophthalmopathy. TCRdb used MiXCR to reprocess the multiplex PCR reads, holding one entry per CDR3 protein. Among around 620,000 distinct CDR3 sequences listed, 12% to 15% were seen once. Sequenced material: blood. These receptors were collected from a woman aged 18-29 years with Graves' ophthalmopathy. Each CDR3 is given with its conserved first and last residue. A D gene is named only where the DNA matches it firmly. Part of the rows lack a size; the others show once, few, many or a class for expanded clones.

J gene	clone size	V gene	D gene	CDR3 protein	CDR3 DNA
TRBJ2-4	many	TRBV6-5	.	CASSYGQGKGNIQYF	TGTGCCAGCAGTTACGGGCAGGGGAAGGGAAACATTCAGTACTTC
TRBJ1-2	many	TRBV27	TRBD1	CASRSDREKKLSGYTF	TGTGCCAGCCGATCTGACAGGGAAAAGAAACTATCTGGCTACACCTTC
TRBJ2-7	many	TRBV7-2	.	CASRKILVAYEQYF	TGTGCCAGCAGGAAAATCCTCGTAGCCTACGAGCAGTACTTC
TRBJ2-5	many	TRBV28	TRBD1	CASRRGQGAQETQYF	TGTGCCAGCAGACGAGGGCAGGGGGCCCAAGAGACCCAGTACTTC
TRBJ1-5	many	TRBV18	TRBD1	CASSPGTDNQPQHF	TGTGCCAGCTCACCGGGGACAGACAATCAGCCCCAGCATTTT
TRBJ2-3	many	TRBV5-1	.	CASNVLGSLSDTQYF	TGCGCCAGCAATGTTCTCGGGTCGCTCTCAGATACGCAGTATTTT
TRBJ2-7	many	TRBV2	.	CASSPQPYEQYF	TGTGCCAGCAGCCCACAGCCATACGAGCAGTACTTC
TRBJ2-7	few	TRBV2	.	CASSRAGINYEQYF	TGTGCCAGCAGCCGCGCGGGGATTAACTACGAGCAGTACTTC
TRBJ2-1	many	TRBV28	.	CASSLGGLGESSYNEQFF	TGTGCCAGCAGCTTGGGGGGCCTGGGGGAAAGCTCCTACAATGAGCAGTTCTTC
TRBJ2-3	many	TRBV20-1	TRBD2	CSASRLAGTDTQYF	TGCAGTGCTAGTAGGCTAGCGGGCACAGATACGCAGTATTTT
TRBJ1-2	.	TRBV19	.	CATTLVGASYGYTF	TGTGCCACGACGCTAGTAGGTGCTTCCTATGGCTACACCTTC
TRBJ2-1	.	TRBV29-1	TRBD2	CSVRRDIAGVEQFF	TGCAGCGTTAGGAGAGACATAGCGGGAGTTGAGCAGTTCTTC
TRBJ2-2	many	TRBV7-8	TRBD1	CASSVRDRYTGELFF	TGTGCCAGCAGCGTACGGGACAGATACACCGGGGAGCTGTTTTTT
TRBJ2-1	.	TRBV6-2/TRBV6-3	TRBD1	CASRTGQGSYNEQFF	TGTGCCAGCAGGACGGGACAGGGCTCCTACAATGAGCAGTTCTTC
TRBJ2-5	many	TRBV7-2	TRBD2	CATHSGNQETQYF	TGTGCCACACACAGCGGGAACCAAGAGACCCAGTACTTC
TRBJ2-7	many	TRBV5-5	TRBD1	CASSPGTGSLAEQYF	TGTGCCAGCAGCCCTGGGACAGGCTCACTCGCAGAGCAGTACTTC
TRBJ1-4	few	TRBV6-1	TRBD1	CASSWTGRGEKLFF	TGTGCCAGCAGTTGGACAGGGAGGGGCGAAAAACTGTTTTTT
TRBJ2-7	many	TRBV14	.	CASSQESEGGGVYEQYF	TGTGCCAGCAGCCAAGAGAGTGAGGGAGGGGGCGTCTACGAGCAGTACTTC
TRBJ2-7	.	TRBV7-2	TRBD2	CASSSRTSGSGEQYF	TGTGCCAGCAGCTCTCGGACTAGCGGGAGCGGTGAGCAGTACTTC
TRBJ2-5	many	TRBV6-6	.	CASSYPHRMGETQYF	TGTGCCAGCAGTTACCCTCACAGGATGGGGGAGACCCAGTACTTC
TRBJ2-1	.	TRBV6-5	TRBD2	CASSFSSGGSYNEQFF	TGTGCCAGCAGTTTCTCTAGCGGGGGCTCCTACAATGAGCAGTTCTTC
TRBJ2-3	.	TRBV11-3	.	CASSSLVGSTDTQYF	TGTGCCAGCAGCTCCCTCGTGGGGAGCACAGATACGCAGTATTTT
TRBJ2-1	many	TRBV11-2	.	CASRAWGSIYNEQFF	TGTGCCAGCAGGGCCTGGGGAAGCATCTACAATGAGCAGTTCTTC
TRBJ2-7	few	TRBV4-2	.	CASSQPGRGAYEQYF	TGTGCCAGCAGCCAACCGGGACGTGGGGCCTACGAGCAGTACTTC
TRBJ2-5	many	TRBV20-1	.	CSARDTYYQETQYF	TGCAGTGCTAGGGACACATACTACCAAGAGACCCAGTACTTC
TRBJ2-1	.	TRBV10-3	TRBD2	CAIRGTSRYNEQFF	TGTGCCATCAGGGGGACTAGCAGATACAATGAGCAGTTCTTC
TRBJ2-1	many	TRBV5-6	.	CASSLASGRPHEQFF	TGTGCCAGCAGCTTGGCGTCGGGCAGACCACATGAGCAGTTCTTC
TRBJ1-4	many	TRBV2	.	CASSVDFNGGSTNEKLFF	TGTGCCAGCAGTGTAGATTTTAATGGGGGCTCGACTAATGAAAAACTGTTTTTT
TRBJ2-5	.	TRBV20-1	TRBD2	CSARLDRGSGIEETQYF	TGCAGTGCTAGGTTAGACCGGGGTAGCGGGATAGAAGAGACCCAGTACTTC
TRBJ1-1	many	TRBV6-1	.	CASSEAPGAFF	TGTGCCAGCAGTGAAGCTCCTGGGGCTTTCTTT
TRBJ1-2	many	TRBV7-8	.	CASSFRPWERPESGYGYTF	TGTGCCAGCAGCTTTAGGCCATGGGAGAGACCCGAGAGCGGCTATGGCTACACCTTC
TRBJ2-2	many	TRBV30	.	CAWRGFYTGELFF	TGTGCCTGGAGGGGGTTTTACACCGGGGAGCTGTTTTTT
TRBJ1-3	many	TRBV7-9	.	CASSPLGISGNTIYF	TGTGCCAGCAGCCCTCTGGGGATAAGTGGAAACACCATATATTTT
TRBJ1-1	many	TRBV5-1	TRBD1	CASSWPDRGLNTEAFF	TGCGCCAGCAGCTGGCCGGACAGGGGCTTAAACACTGAAGCTTTCTTT
TRBJ1-5	.	TRBV11-3	.	CASSRGGGQPQHF	TGTGCCAGCAGCAGAGGGGGTGGTCAGCCCCAGCATTTT
TRBJ2-7	many	TRBV20-1	TRBD2	CSARDIAGTSGRYEQYF	TGCAGTGCTAGAGATATCGCCGGGACTAGCGGGAGATACGAGCAGTACTTC
TRBJ2-2	few	TRBV10-3	.	CAIGEGRTGELFF	TGTGCCATCGGCGAGGGGCGCACCGGGGAGCTGTTTTTT
TRBJ2-6	.	TRBV11-1	TRBD1	CASSPGQAASGANVLTF	TGTGCCAGCAGCCCCGGACAGGCGGCTTCTGGGGCCAACGTCCTGACTTTC
TRBJ1-3	few	TRBV9	.	CASSLIPAGTGNTIYF	TGTGCCAGCAGTTTAATCCCAGCGGGAACTGGAAACACCATATATTTT
TRBJ2-2	.	TRBV27	TRBD2	CASSPGLALNTGELFF	TGTGCCAGCAGCCCCGGACTAGCGCTGAACACCGGGGAGCTGTTTTTT
TRBJ2-3	many	TRBV3-1	.	CASSPQGRIRGDTQYF	TGTGCCAGCAGCCCTCAGGGTCGGATCCGCGGGGATACGCAGTATTTT
TRBJ2-1	.	TRBV5-4	.	CASRGGGSGLGAYNEQFF	TGTGCCAGCAGGGGAGGGGGTAGCGGTTTAGGGGCCTACAATGAGCAGTTCTTC
TRBJ2-7	few	TRBV29-1	.	CSVRLGGAYEQYF	TGCAGCGTCCGTCTCGGCGGCGCCTACGAGCAGTACTTC
TRBJ2-6	once	TRBV19	TRBD1	CANSGDRGAGANVLTF	TGTGCCAATAGTGGTGACAGGGGGGCTGGGGCCAACGTCCTGACTTTC
TRBJ2-7	many	TRBV6-1	TRBD1	CASSGGTGGSYEQYF	TGTGCCAGCAGTGGGGGGACAGGGGGGTCCTACGAGCAGTACTTC
TRBJ2-1	few	TRBV4-2	TRBD2	CASSQVGGKAGGPDEQFF	TGTGCCAGCAGCCAAGTCGGAGGCAAAGCGGGAGGGCCTGATGAGCAGTTCTTC
TRBJ1-4	many	TRBV28	.	CASSRVEGGNEKLFF	TGTGCCAGCAGTCGGGTTGAGGGGGGGAATGAAAAACTGTTTTTT
TRBJ2-7	many	TRBV7-2	.	CASSSLARSYEQYF	TGTGCCAGCAGCTCTCTAGCGCGATCCTACGAGCAGTACTTC
TRBJ1-2	many	TRBV11-2	.	CASSLDEQGDYGYTF	TGTGCCAGCAGCTTAGATGAACAGGGAGACTATGGCTACACCTTC
TRBJ2-3	.	TRBV7-9	TRBD2	CASSHGRGRAWTDTQYF	TGTGCCAGCAGCCACGGACGCGGGAGGGCCTGGACGGATACGCAGTATTTT
TRBJ1-1	few	TRBV30	.	CAWRIRTEAFF	TGTGCCTGGAGGATACGCACTGAAGCTTTCTTT
TRBJ1-5	many	TRBV5-6	.	CASSLWNGNNQPQHF	TGTGCCAGCAGCTTGTGGAACGGGAACAATCAGCCCCAGCATTTT
TRBJ2-1	many	TRBV7-3	TRBD1	CASSYPGTEYNEQFF	TGTGCCAGCAGCTACCCCGGGACAGAGTACAATGAGCAGTTCTTC